This record concerns one TCR beta chain sequence. V shed 3 bases and J 5 bases; nucleotides not matched to a gene: 6. There are 14 residues in the CDR3. From germline, CDR1 is KGHSH and CDR2 LQKENI. Survey-level immunoSEQ sequencing profiled the TCR beta repertoire. TCRdb's table, derived via immunoSEQ multiplex PCR, lists solely in-frame clones and lacks some. The sample holds some 68,000 clones, just over 90% seen once. The J gene is TRBJ2-5, the V gene TRBV18, with 7 positions matching TRBD2. Sequenced input: PBMCs. The origin of this receptor is a man aged 40-49 years with rheumatoid arthritis. The CDR3 coding sequence is TGTGCCAGCTCACCCCGCGGGAGTGTTGAGACCCAGTACTTC. Amino acids: CASSPRGSVETQYF.